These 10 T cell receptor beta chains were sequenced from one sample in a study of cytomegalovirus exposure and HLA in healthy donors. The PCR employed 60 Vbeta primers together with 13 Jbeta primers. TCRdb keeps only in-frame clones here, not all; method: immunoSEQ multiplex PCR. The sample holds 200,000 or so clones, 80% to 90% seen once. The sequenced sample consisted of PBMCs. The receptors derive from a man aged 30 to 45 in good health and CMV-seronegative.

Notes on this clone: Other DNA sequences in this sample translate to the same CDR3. The CDR3 loop reads CSVGGGGETQYF. CDR3 DNA: TGCAGCGTTGGCGGGGGCGGCGAGACCCAGTACTTC. The rearrangement joins TRBV29-1 to TRBJ2-5; TRBD2 might be the D (7 bases). V dropped 4 bases and J dropped 5 bases, with 11 bases sitting between them. The CDR3 is 12 residues long. Looked up from germline, CDR1 is SQVTM and CDR2 is ANQGSEA.

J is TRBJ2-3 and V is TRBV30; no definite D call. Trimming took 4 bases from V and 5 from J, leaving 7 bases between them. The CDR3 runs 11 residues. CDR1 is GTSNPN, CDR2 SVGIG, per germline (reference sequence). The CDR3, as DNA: TGTGCCTGGATAAAGAGAGATACGCAGTATTTT. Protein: CAWIKRDTQYF.

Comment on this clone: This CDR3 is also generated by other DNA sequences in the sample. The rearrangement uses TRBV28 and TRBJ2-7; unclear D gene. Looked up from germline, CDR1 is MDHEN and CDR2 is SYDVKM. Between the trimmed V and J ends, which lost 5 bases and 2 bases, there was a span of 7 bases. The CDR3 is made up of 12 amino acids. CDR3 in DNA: TGTGCCAGCAGTACTACTGCCTACGAGCAGTACTTC. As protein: CASSTTAYEQYF.

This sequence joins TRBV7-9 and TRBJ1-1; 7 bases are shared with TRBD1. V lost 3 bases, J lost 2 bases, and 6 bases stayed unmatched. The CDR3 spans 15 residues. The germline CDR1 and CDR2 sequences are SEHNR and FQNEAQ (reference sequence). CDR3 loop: CASSFSGTVNTEAFF. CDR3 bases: TGTGCCAGCAGCTTTTCCGGGACAGTTAACACTGAAGCTTTCTTT.

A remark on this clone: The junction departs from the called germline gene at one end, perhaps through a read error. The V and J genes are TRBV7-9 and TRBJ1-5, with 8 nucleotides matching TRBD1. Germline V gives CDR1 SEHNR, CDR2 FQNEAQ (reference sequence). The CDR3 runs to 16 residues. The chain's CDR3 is CSSSSLTGGGDQPQHF. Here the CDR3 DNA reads TGTTCCAGCAGCTCGCTTACAGGGGGAGGTGATCAGCCCCAGCATTTT. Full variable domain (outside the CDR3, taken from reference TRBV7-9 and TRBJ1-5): DTGVSQNPRHKITKRGQNVTFRCDPISEHNRLYWYRQTLGQGPEFLTYFQNEAQLEKSRLLSDRFSAERPKGSFSTLEIQRTEQGDSAMYLCSSSSLTGGGDQPQHFGDGTRLSIL.

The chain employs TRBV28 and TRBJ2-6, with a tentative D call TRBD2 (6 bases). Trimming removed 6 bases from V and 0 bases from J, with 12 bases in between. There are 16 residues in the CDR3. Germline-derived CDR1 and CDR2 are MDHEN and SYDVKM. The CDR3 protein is CASSPREISGANVLTF. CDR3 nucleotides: TGTGCCAGCAGCCCCCGGGAGATCTCTGGGGCCAACGTCCTGACTTTC.

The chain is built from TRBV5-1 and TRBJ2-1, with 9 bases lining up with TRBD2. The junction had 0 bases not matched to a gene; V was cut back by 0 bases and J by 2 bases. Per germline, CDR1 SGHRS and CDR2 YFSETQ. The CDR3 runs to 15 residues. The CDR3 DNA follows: TGCGCCAGCAGCTTGGCTAGCGGGACCTACAATGAGCAGTTCTTC. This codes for CASSLASGTYNEQFF. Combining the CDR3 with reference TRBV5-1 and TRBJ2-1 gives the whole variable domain KAGVTQTPRYLIKTRGQQVTLSCSPISGHRSVSWYQQTPGQGLQFLFEYFSETQRNKGNFPGRFSGRQFSNSRSEMNVSTLELGDSALYLCASSLASGTYNEQFFGPGTRLTVL.

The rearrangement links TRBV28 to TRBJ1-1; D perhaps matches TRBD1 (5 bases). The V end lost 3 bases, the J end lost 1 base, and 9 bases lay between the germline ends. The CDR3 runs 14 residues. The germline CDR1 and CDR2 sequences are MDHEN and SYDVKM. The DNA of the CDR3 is TGTGCCAGCAGTTTTAGCCAGGGGAACACTGAAGCTTTCTTT. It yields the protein CASSFSQGNTEAFF.

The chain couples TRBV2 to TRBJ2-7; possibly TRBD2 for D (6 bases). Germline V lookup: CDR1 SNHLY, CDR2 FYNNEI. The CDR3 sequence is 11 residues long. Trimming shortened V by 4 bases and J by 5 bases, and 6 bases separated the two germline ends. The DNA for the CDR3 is TGTGCCAGCAGTGGGGGGGACGAGCAGTACTTC. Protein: CASSGGDEQYF.

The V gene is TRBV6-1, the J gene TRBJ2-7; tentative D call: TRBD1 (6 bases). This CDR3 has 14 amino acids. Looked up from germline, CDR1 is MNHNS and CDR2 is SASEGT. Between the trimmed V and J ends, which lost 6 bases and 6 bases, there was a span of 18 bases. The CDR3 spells CASRERDTGGEQYF. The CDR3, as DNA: TGTGCCAGCAGGGAGAGGGACACTGGGGGCGAGCAGTACTTC.